One sample yielded the 9 T cell receptor beta chains listed below, sequenced in a study of pediatric ulcerative colitis. Assay: immunoSEQ multiplex PCR; the TCRdb copy retains only in-frame clones and omits some. The data show 57,000 or so clones, approximately 87% seen once. The specimen sequenced was blood. These receptors were taken from a boy between 5 and 17 years old who was a control in a study of pediatric ulcerative colitis.

The chain links TRBV9 to TRBJ2-5, with a weak D call TRBD1 (6 bases). The CDR3 extends over 15 amino acids. V was cut by 3 bases and J by 2 bases, with 14 bases left in between. Germline CDR1 reads SGDLS; CDR2 reads YYNGEE. CDR3 bases: TGTGCCAGCAGCGCCTGGACAGACACTCAAGAGACCCAGTACTTC. This translates into CASSAWTDTQETQYF.

The rearrangement links TRBV4-1 to TRBJ1-2; D unresolved. V gave up 4 bases and J gave up 4 bases, with 13 bases separating them. The CDR3 length is 14 residues. CDR1 is MGHRA, CDR2 YSYEKL, per germline. The chain's CDR3 is CASSPTISSYGYTF. The CDR3 region has the DNA TGCGCCAGCAGCCCGACAATTTCAAGCTATGGCTACACCTTC.

The J gene is TRBJ2-3, the V gene TRBV9, with TRBD2 as a possible D gene (6 bases). V was pared by 4 bases and J by 4 bases, with 19 bases between. CDR3 length: 16 amino acids. The germline V gene encodes CDR1 SGDLS and CDR2 YYNGEE. The CDR3 DNA reads as TGTGCCAGCAGCCCCCACTGGGCGGAGGGAGCAGATACGCAGTATTTT. Its translation is CASSPHWAEGADTQYF.

The chain couples TRBV5-1 to TRBJ2-7, with TRBD2 matching over 8 bases. The CDR3 is 14 amino acids. The germline V gene has CDR1 SGHRS and CDR2 YFSETQ. Trimming cost V 5 bases and J 4 bases; bases outside gene matches: 8. CDR3 amino acids: CASRSIGGAYEQYF. DNA of the CDR3: TGCGCCAGCAGATCCATCGGGGGGGCTTACGAGCAGTACTTC.

The chain is built from TRBV7-9 and TRBJ2-1; D not certain. From germline, CDR1 is SEHNR and CDR2 FQNEAQ (reference sequence). The CDR3 is 14 amino acids. V was clipped by 10 bases and J by 5 bases, with 18 bases between them. The CDR3 DNA is TGTGCCACCTACCCGGACCAGACAAACAATGAGCAGTTCTTC. Amino acids: CATYPDQTNNEQFF.

The rearrangement joins TRBV4-3 to TRBJ1-6; D remains unclear. Germline CDR1 LGHNA, CDR2 YSLEER. The CDR3 sequence is 15 residues long. Trimming cost V 4 bases and J 10 bases, with 17 bases left between them. The CDR3 here is CASSLDRGIYSPLHF. The CDR3 DNA reads TGCGCCAGCAGCCTAGATCGAGGGATATACTCACCCCTCCACTTT.

The chain is built from TRBV5-1 and TRBJ2-5; D perhaps matches TRBD1 (6 bases). Germline V gives CDR1 SGHRS, CDR2 YFSETQ. The CDR3 extends over 13 amino acids. Trimming took off 10 bases at V and 5 bases at J, with 18 bases between the two ends. The CDR3 sequence: CADRRSGGETQYF. The CDR3 DNA reads as TGCGCCGACAGGCGCTCCGGTGGGGAGACCCAGTACTTC.

This clone was seen only once. The chain carries TRBV29-1 and TRBJ2-3; 8 nucleotides align to TRBD2. The germline gives CDR1 SQVTM, CDR2 ANQGSEA. The CDR3 sequence is 14 residues long. Trimming took 8 bases from V and 0 from J; bases not matched to a gene: 7. The CDR3 here is CSIRAGESTDTQYF. The CDR3 bases are TGCAGCATACGAGCGGGGGAAAGCACAGATACGCAGTATTTT.

This sequence joins TRBV4-2 and TRBJ1-4; D is undetermined. The V end lost 0 bases, the J end lost 10 bases, and 15 bases lay between the germline ends. This CDR3 has 15 amino acids. The germline CDR1 and CDR2 sequences are LGHNA and YNFKEQ. The CDR3: CASSQDPREEGKLFF. In nucleotides, the CDR3 is TGTGCCAGCAGCCAAGATCCCCGGGAGGAGGGAAAACTGTTTTTT.